The rows below give T cell receptor beta chains drawn from one sample of a study of T cell responses to AZD1222 COVID-19 vaccine. Measured with immunoSEQ multiplex PCR; TCRdb has only the in-frame clones, and not every one. The sample holds 150,000 to 200,000 clones, 70% to 90% seen once. The sequenced sample was peripheral blood, obtained 28 days after the second AZD1222 dose. All receptors come from an adult who received the AZD1222 COVID-19 vaccine. The CDR3 runs from the conserved cysteine through the conserved F or W. D genes are given only for firm matches. Some rows have no size entry. The others give once, few or many, or a class for an expanded clone.

TRBJ2-7	.	.	14	TRBV5-1	TGCGCCAGCAGCTTGGGAACGGAGAGCTACGAGCAGTACTTC	CASSLGTESYEQYF
TRBJ2-5	.	.	14	TRBV7-3	TGTGCCAGCAGCTTAAATGGTCCGAAGGAGACCCAGTACTTC	CASSLNGPKETQYF
TRBJ1-1	TRBD1	.	18	TRBV7-2	TGTGCCAGCAGCGATACCGGGACAGAAGGTCCATGGAACACTGAAGCTTTCTTT	CASSDTGTEGPWNTEAFF
TRBJ2-5	.	few	14	TRBV7-9	TGTGCCAGCAGCCCTAGTGGGGGGCAGGAGACCCAGTACTTC	CASSPSGGQETQYF
TRBJ1-1	.	.	12	TRBV6-5	TGTGCCAGCAGTTATTTGGGCGCTGAAGCTTTCTTT	CASSYLGAEAFF
TRBJ2-2	.	.	14	TRBV29-1	TGCAGCGTTCCAGACTTATCTCAGTCCGGGGAGCTGTTTTTT	CSVPDLSQSGELFF
TRBJ2-2	.	.	14	TRBV5-1	TGCGCCAGCAGGGAGGGTTCGAACACCGGGGAGCTGTTTTTT	CASREGSNTGELFF
TRBJ2-2	.	few	15	TRBV24-1	TGTGCCACCAGTGATTCCGGGAGAGTCGCCGGGGAGCTGTTTTTT	CATSDSGRVAGELFF
TRBJ2-1	.	.	14	TRBV6-5	TGTGCCAGCAGTTACTCGCGGCTAGGCAATGAGCAGTTCTTC	CASSYSRLGNEQFF
TRBJ2-5	.	.	11	TRBV20-1	TGCAGTCCCTTGGTACTGCAGACCCAGTACTTC	CSPLVLQTQYF
TRBJ2-7	TRBD1	.	15	TRBV13	TGTGCCAGCAGCAACCGGGACAGCAGCTCCTACGAGCAGTACTTC	CASSNRDSSSYEQYF
TRBJ2-3	TRBD2	.	15	TRBV6-2/TRBV6-3	TGTGCCAGCAGTTACCGTGGACTAGTAGGAGATACGCAGTATTTT	CASSYRGLVGDTQYF
TRBJ2-7	.	.	13	TRBV5-6	TGTGCCAGCAGCTTGGCCAGCCCTACGAGGGAGTACTTC	CASSLASPTREYF
TRBJ1-1	TRBD1	few	13	TRBV7-9	TGTGCCAGCAGCTTAACAGGGGGGACTGAAGCTTTCTTT	CASSLTGGTEAFF
TRBJ1-1	.	.	14	TRBV11-3	TGTGCCAGCAGCTTTAGCGCAGCGAACACTGAAGCTTTCTTT	CASSFSAANTEAFF
TRBJ1-2	.	.	13	TRBV20-1	TGCAGTGCTAGTTTACAGGGATCCGGTGGCTACACCTTC	CSASLQGSGGYTF
TRBJ1-5	.	.	14	TRBV30	TGTGCCTTGTCGACAGGAAGGGGCAATCAGCCCCAGCATTTT	CALSTGRGNQPQHF
TRBJ2-7	.	.	12	TRBV29-1	TGCAGCGTTCTAAAGGTGGGCTACGAGCAGTACTTC	CSVLKVGYEQYF
TRBJ1-2	.	.	11	TRBV7-9	TGTGCCAGCAGCCAAGGGGATGGCTACACCTTC	CASSQGDGYTF
TRBJ1-2	.	.	16	TRBV27	TGTGCCAGCAGAGCTACCACCGTTACGTCTGGGGGAGGCTACACCTTC	CASRATTVTSGGGYTF
TRBJ2-1	.	.	16	TRBV27	TGTGCCAGCAGTAATCCGTTGGGGATGTCCTACAATGAGCAGTTCTTC	CASSNPLGMSYNEQFF
TRBJ1-2	.	.	10	TRBV20-1	TGCAGTGCCCAGTCCTATGGCTACACCTTC	CSAQSYGYTF
TRBJ1-5	.	.	17	TRBV18	TGTGCCAGCTCTCCCGAGGGCACCGCCTTTAGCAATCAGCCCCAGCATTTT	CASSPEGTAFSNQPQHF
TRBJ1-5	.	.	16	TRBV6-2/TRBV6-3	TGTGCCAGCAGTTTTAACCTTGGGATACGGGCCCAGCCCCAGCATTTT	CASSFNLGIRAQPQHF
TRBJ1-3	TRBD1	.	13	TRBV19	TGTGCCAGTAGTGGGACAGCTGGAAACACCATATATTTT	CASSGTAGNTIYF
TRBJ2-1	TRBD2	.	21	TRBV6-6	TGTGCCAGCAGCAGCCTTGTCAGACTAGCGGGAACATTTCGCTCCTACAATGAGCAGTTCTTC	CASSSLVRLAGTFRSYNEQFF
TRBJ1-3	TRBD1	.	16	TRBV5-1	TGCGCCAGCAGCCCGGAGCCCAACAGGGGTGGAAACACCATATATTTT	CASSPEPNRGGNTIYF
TRBJ1-2	TRBD1	.	14	TRBV18	TGTGCCAGCTCCACAGGGACAGGTGGTAATGGCTACACCTTC	CASSTGTGGNGYTF
TRBJ2-5	.	.	15	TRBV7-9	TGTGCCAGCAGCTTGGGGGTGGAGGGTAGGGAGACCCAGTACTTC	CASSLGVEGRETQYF
TRBJ1-2	TRBD1	.	14	TRBV2	TGTGCCAGCAGTGCGGACAGGGCTAACTATGGCTACACCTTC	CASSADRANYGYTF
TRBJ1-5	.	.	15	TRBV15	TGTGCCACCAGCAGAGATGAGTGGGGTGATCAGCCCCAGCATTTT	CATSRDEWGDQPQHF